These T cell receptor beta chains were read from a single sample in a study of PD-L1 blockade in urothelial cancer. The repertoire was sequenced with immunoSEQ multiplex PCR; TCRdb's copy has only in-frame clones and lacks some. This sample has fewer than 60,000 clones; 80% to 90% occur once, and the top ten carry roughly 3.3%. This sample comprised PBMCs, obtained around atezolizumab (anti-PD-L1) treatment. The receptors stem from a man between 65 and 80 years old with urothelial cancer. Both conserved end residues are part of each CDR3. D genes are given only for firm matches. Rows give clone size only sometimes, using once, few, many, or a class for an expanded clone.

clone_size: .
j_call: TRBJ1-2
cdr3_length: 15
d_call: TRBD1
v_call: TRBV18
cdr3_aa: CASSLHRDSNYGYTF
cdr3_nt: TGTGCCAGCTCACTACACCGGGACAGTAACTATGGCTACACCTTC

clone_size: .
j_call: TRBJ2-6
cdr3_length: 15
d_call: TRBD1
v_call: TRBV5-6
cdr3_aa: CASSPTGAGANVLTF
cdr3_nt: TGTGCCAGCAGTCCAACAGGGGCAGGGGCCAACGTCCTGACTTTC

clone_size: .
j_call: TRBJ1-4
cdr3_length: 12
d_call: .
v_call: TRBV4-3
cdr3_aa: CASSRGGEKLFF
cdr3_nt: TGCGCCAGCAGCCGGGGGGGGGAAAAACTGTTTTTT

clone_size: .
j_call: TRBJ1-2
cdr3_length: 13
d_call: TRBD1
v_call: TRBV19
cdr3_aa: CASRGQGVYGYTF
cdr3_nt: TGTGCCAGTAGGGGACAGGGGGTCTACGGCTACACCTTC

clone_size: .
j_call: TRBJ2-1
cdr3_length: 16
d_call: TRBD2
v_call: TRBV9
cdr3_aa: CASSVAGRTSASEQFF
cdr3_nt: TGTGCCAGCAGCGTAGCCGGCAGGACTAGTGCCAGTGAGCAGTTCTTC

clone_size: .
j_call: TRBJ1-1
cdr3_length: 14
d_call: TRBD1
v_call: TRBV6-6
cdr3_aa: CASRTSGGVSKAFF
cdr3_nt: TGTGCCAGCAGGACCTCAGGGGGAGTTTCGAAAGCTTTCTTT

clone_size: .
j_call: TRBJ1-6
cdr3_length: 18
d_call: .
v_call: TRBV7-2
cdr3_aa: CASSLPAGLGSYNSPLHF
cdr3_nt: TGTGCCAGCAGCTTACCGGCCGGCCTAGGCTCCTATAATTCACCCCTCCACTTT

clone_size: once
j_call: TRBJ2-3
cdr3_length: 15
d_call: .
v_call: TRBV6-1
cdr3_aa: CASSESWTPTDTQYF
cdr3_nt: TGTGCCAGCAGTGAATCATGGACTCCCACAGATACGCAGTATTTT

clone_size: .
j_call: TRBJ1-2
cdr3_length: 16
d_call: TRBD1
v_call: TRBV5-6
cdr3_aa: CASSLGGQIMNYGYTF
cdr3_nt: TGTGCCAGCAGCTTGGGGGGACAGATAATGAACTATGGCTACACCTTC

clone_size: few
j_call: TRBJ1-5
cdr3_length: 14
d_call: .
v_call: TRBV27
cdr3_aa: CASSFRVDNQPQHF
cdr3_nt: TGTGCCAGCAGTTTCAGGGTTGACAATCAGCCCCAGCATTTT

clone_size: .
j_call: TRBJ1-2
cdr3_length: 13
d_call: .
v_call: TRBV18
cdr3_aa: CASSPGQNYGYTF
cdr3_nt: TGTGCCAGCTCACCAGGACAGAACTATGGCTACACCTTC

clone_size: .
j_call: TRBJ2-1
cdr3_length: 15
d_call: .
v_call: TRBV6-5
cdr3_aa: CASSYISRGSNEQFF
cdr3_nt: TGTGCCAGCAGTTACATTTCCAGGGGAAGTAATGAGCAGTTCTTC

clone_size: .
j_call: TRBJ2-7
cdr3_length: 12
d_call: .
v_call: TRBV30
cdr3_aa: CAWSPRIGEQYF
cdr3_nt: TGTGCCTGGAGTCCCAGGATAGGTGAGCAGTACTTC

clone_size: .
j_call: TRBJ2-1
cdr3_length: 20
d_call: TRBD1
v_call: TRBV6-1
cdr3_aa: CASSDPWTGGLGLAYNEQFF
cdr3_nt: TGTGCCAGCAGTGACCCGTGGACAGGGGGCCTGGGACTAGCCTACAATGAGCAGTTCTTC